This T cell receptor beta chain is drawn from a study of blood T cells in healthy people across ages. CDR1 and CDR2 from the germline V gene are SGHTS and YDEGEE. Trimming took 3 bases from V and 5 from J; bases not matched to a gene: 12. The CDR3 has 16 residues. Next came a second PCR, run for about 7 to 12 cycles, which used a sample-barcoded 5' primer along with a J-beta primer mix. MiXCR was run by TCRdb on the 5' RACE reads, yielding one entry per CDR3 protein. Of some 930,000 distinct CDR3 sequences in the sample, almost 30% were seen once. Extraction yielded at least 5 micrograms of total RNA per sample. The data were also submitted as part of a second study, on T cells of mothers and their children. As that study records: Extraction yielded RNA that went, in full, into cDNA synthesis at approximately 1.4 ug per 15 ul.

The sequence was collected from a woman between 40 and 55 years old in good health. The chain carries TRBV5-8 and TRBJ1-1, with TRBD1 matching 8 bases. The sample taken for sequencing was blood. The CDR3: CASSWRTGRSRTEAFF. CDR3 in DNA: TGTGCCAGCAGCTGGAGGACAGGGAGGTCAAGAACTGAAGCTTTCTTT.